Here is one T cell receptor (beta chain) with its context. The target antigen is unknown. This sample also contains other DNA sequences that code for the same CDR3. Every subset had its genomic DNA shared out evenly among several immunoSEQ plates. Sequencing used immunoSEQ multiplex PCR; TCRdb keeps in-frame clones, though not all of them. The table includes 650,000 to 800,000 clones, approximately 77% detected once. The data were obtained in a study of shared clonotypes between healthy human individuals. There are 13 residues in the CDR3. V was cut by 1 base and J by 6 bases, with 8 bases left in between. Germline lookup yields CDR1 SGHTA and CDR2 FQGNSA. Points from the study as a whole: Estimated clonotype richness was generally higher in naive than memory subsets. Clonotypes that were shared across a handful of donors made up around 4.6% of naive CD4 clonotypes.

What was sequenced was memory CD4+ T cells sorted from blood. Subset described: CD45RA-negative fraction. The origin of this receptor is a woman aged 30 to 39 in good health. The chain links TRBV7-2 to TRBJ2-3; maybe TRBD2 (5 bases). The CDR3 DNA reads as TGTGCCAGCAGCTTAGTGTTAGCGGATACGCAGTATTTT. Protein product: CASSLVLADTQYF.